This TCR beta chain was sequenced during a study of T cells in Graves' hyperthyroidism and ophthalmopathy. Background on the study: Peripheral blood was collected at initial diagnosis, before any treatment.

This CDR3 contains 15 residues. The V end lost 2 bases, the J end lost 2 bases, and 12 bases lay between the germline ends. Germline V gives CDR1 MNHNS, CDR2 SASEGT. Points from the study as a whole: Within blood appeared most thyroid clonotypes that had expanded above 0.001.

The study excluded patients with uncontrolled infection, other autoimmune disease, pregnancy or lactation. This clonotype was seen ten or more times. No antigen is known for it. The investigators amplified TCR beta CDR3 regions from RNA transcripts. The HTBI primer set served for first-round RT-PCR of the TCR CDR3. TCRdb passed the multiplex PCR reads through MiXCR, listing each CDR3 protein once. The data contain over 500,000 distinct CDR3 sequences, around 15% of them singletons. This chain uses TRBV6-1 with TRBJ2-5; the D gene is possibly TRBD1 (6 bases). The sample comprised blood. The sequence was collected from a woman in her thirties or forties with Graves' hyperthyroidism. The chain's CDR3 is CASSETPGHQETQYF. The CDR3 nucleotides are TGTGCCAGCAGTGAAACACCGGGACATCAAGAGACCCAGTACTTC.